The source of this T cell receptor (beta chain) is a study of shared clonotypes between healthy human individuals. Study-level information: Each donor's CD8 memory used one plate, CD8 naive two, each CD4 subset three. Study results and caveats: Sorted-subset sequencing, rarefaction showed, was incomplete despite large depth. Larger estimated richness was generally recorded for naive subsets relative to memory subsets.

V shed 6 bases and J 5 bases; nucleotides not matched to a gene: 15. Germline values: CDR1 ENHRY, CDR2 SYGVKD. This CDR3 is built from 18 residues. Comments on this clone: Its specificity is unknown.

Healthy HIV-negative adults with no recent acute infections or vaccinations were recruited as donors. Measured with immunoSEQ multiplex PCR; TCRdb has only the in-frame clones, and not every one. The profile shows more than 2,000,000 clones, roughly 92% of them singletons. Sequencing used naive CD4+ T cells sorted from blood. Documented subset: CD45RA+ positively selected. The V and J genes are TRBV10-3 and TRBJ2-3; 12 nucleotides line up with TRBD2. The receptor was isolated from a man between 18 and 35 years old in good health. CDR3 in DNA: TGTGCCATCAGCGCCGGGGGGCTAGCGGGAGGGTTTGGAGATACGCAGTATTTT. Protein: CAISAGGLAGGFGDTQYF.